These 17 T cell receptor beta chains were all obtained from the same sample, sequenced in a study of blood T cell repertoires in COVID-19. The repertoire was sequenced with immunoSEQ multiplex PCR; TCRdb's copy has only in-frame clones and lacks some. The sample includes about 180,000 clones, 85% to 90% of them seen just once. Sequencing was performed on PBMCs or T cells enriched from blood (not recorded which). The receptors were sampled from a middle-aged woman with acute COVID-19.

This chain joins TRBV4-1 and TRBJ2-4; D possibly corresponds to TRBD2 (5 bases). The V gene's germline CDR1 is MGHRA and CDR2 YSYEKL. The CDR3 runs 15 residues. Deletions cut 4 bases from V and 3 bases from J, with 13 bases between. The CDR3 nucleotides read TGCGCCAGCAGCCGGATACTACTAGACAAAAACATTCAGTACTTC. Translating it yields CASSRILLDKNIQYF.

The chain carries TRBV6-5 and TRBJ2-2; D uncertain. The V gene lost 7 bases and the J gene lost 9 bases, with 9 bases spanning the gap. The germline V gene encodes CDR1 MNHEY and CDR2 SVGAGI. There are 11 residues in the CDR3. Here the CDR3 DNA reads TGTGCCAGCACGGTACGCCGGGAGCTGTTTTTT. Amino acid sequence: CASTVRRELFF.

CDR3 coding DNA: TGCGCCAGCAGCGCCGGACAGGGGGGCACCGGGGAGCTGTTTTTT. Amino acid sequence: CASSAGQGGTGELFF. The chain employs TRBV5-1 and TRBJ2-2; 10 nucleotides align to TRBD1. Germline V gives CDR1 SGHRS, CDR2 YFSETQ. The V segment lost 4 bases and the J segment 4 bases; nucleotides outside the gene matches: 4. The CDR3 has 15 amino acids.

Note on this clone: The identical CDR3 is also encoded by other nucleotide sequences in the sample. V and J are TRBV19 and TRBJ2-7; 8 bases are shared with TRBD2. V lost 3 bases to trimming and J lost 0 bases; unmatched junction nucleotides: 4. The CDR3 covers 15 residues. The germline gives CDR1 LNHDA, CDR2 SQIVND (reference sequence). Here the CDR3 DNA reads TGTGCCAGTAGTATCGGGGGGGGTAGCTCCTACGAGCAGTACTTC. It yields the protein CASSIGGGSSYEQYF.

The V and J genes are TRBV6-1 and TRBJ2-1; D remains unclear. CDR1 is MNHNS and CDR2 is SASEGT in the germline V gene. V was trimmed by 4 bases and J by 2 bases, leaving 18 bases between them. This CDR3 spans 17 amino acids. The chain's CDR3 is CASSGVVRDTAYNEQFF. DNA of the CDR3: TGTGCCAGCAGTGGGGTCGTTCGCGACACAGCCTACAATGAGCAGTTCTTC.

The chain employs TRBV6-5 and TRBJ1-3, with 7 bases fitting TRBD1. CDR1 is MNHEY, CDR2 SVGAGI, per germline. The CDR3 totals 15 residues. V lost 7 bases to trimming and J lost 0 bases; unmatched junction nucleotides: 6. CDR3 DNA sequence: TGTGCCAGCACCCGGGACAGTCGCTCTGGAAACACCATATATTTT. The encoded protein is CASTRDSRSGNTIYF.

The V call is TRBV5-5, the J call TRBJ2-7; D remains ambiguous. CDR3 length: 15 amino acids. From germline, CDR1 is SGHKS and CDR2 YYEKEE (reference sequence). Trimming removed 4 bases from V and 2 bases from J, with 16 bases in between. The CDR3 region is CASSLERRITYEQYF. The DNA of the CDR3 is TGTGCCAGCAGCCTGGAAAGGAGAATCACCTACGAGCAGTACTTC.

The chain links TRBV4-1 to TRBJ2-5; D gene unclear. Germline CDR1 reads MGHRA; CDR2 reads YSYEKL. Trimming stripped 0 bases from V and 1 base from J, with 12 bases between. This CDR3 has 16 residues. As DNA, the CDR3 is TGCGCCAGCAGCCAAGAGCTTCGCTTACTCCAAGAGACCCAGTACTTC. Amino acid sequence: CASSQELRLLQETQYF.

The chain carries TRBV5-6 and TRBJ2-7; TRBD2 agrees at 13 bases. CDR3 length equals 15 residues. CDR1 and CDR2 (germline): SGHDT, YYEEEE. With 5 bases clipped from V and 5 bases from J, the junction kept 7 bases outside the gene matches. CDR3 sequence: CASSYGLAGVNEQYF. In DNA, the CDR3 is TGTGCCAGCAGTTATGGACTAGCGGGAGTTAACGAGCAGTACTTC.

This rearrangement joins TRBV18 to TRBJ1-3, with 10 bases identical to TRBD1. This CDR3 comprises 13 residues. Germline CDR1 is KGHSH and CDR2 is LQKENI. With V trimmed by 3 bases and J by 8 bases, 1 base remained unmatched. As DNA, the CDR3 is TGTGCCAGCTCACCGGACAGGGGGGACACCATATATTTT. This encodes CASSPDRGDTIYF.

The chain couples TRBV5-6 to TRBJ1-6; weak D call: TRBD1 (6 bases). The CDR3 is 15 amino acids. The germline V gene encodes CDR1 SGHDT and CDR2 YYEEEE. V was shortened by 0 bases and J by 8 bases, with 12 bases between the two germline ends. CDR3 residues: CASSLGDIWDSPLHF. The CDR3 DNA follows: TGTGCCAGCAGCTTGGGGGACATCTGGGATTCACCCCTCCACTTT.

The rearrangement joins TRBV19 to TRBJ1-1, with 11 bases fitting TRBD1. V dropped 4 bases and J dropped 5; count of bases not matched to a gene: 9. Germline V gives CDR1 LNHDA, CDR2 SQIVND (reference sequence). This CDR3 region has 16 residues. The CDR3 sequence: CASSSRGQGARTEAFF. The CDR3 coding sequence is TGTGCCAGTAGTAGCCGCGGACAGGGGGCGCGGACTGAAGCTTTCTTT.

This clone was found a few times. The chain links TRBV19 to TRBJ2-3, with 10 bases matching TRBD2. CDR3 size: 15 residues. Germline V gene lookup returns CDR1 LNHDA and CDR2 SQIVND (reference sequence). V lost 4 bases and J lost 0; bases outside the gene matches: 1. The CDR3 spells CASSRTSGSTDTQYF. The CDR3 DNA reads TGTGCCAGTAGTAGGACTAGCGGAAGCACAGATACGCAGTATTTT.

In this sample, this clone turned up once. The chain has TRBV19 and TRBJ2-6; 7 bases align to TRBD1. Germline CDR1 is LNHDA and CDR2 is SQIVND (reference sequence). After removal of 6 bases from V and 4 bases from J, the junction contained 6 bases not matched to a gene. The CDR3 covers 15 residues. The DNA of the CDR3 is TGTGCCAGTAGCGCTACAGGGGTCGGGGCCAACGTCCTGACTTTC. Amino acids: CASSATGVGANVLTF.

This CDR3 reads CASSWRAGRSTDTQYF. CDR3 coding DNA: TGTGCCAGCAGCTGGAGGGCGGGACGAAGCACAGATACGCAGTATTTT. The J gene is TRBJ2-3, the V gene TRBV7-2; D perhaps matches TRBD2 (6 bases). This CDR3 contains 16 residues. Trimming removed 4 bases at V and 0 bases at J, with 14 bases between. The V gene's germline CDR1 is SGHTA and CDR2 FQGNSA.

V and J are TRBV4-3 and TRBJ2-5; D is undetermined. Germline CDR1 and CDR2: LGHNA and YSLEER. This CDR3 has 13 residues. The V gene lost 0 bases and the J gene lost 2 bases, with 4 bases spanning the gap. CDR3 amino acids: CASSQESQETQYF. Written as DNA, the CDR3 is TGCGCCAGCAGCCAAGAATCTCAAGAGACCCAGTACTTC.

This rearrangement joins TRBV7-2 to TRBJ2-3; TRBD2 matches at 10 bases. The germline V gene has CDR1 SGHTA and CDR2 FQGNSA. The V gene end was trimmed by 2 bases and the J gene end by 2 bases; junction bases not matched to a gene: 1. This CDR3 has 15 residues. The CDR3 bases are TGTGCCAGCAGCTTACTAGCGGGAGCCACAGATACGCAGTATTTT. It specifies CASSLLAGATDTQYF.